What follows describes a single T cell receptor (beta chain). V was cut by 0 bases and J by 0 bases, with 7 bases left in between. CDR1 MNHEY and CDR2 SVGEGT come from the germline V gene. The CDR3 loop spans 15 amino acids. Preparation of the TCRbeta library used unique molecular identifiers. MiXCR, applied by TCRdb to the PCR reads, yields one record per CDR3 protein. The sample carries 500,000 or so distinct CDR3 sequences, 32% recorded once. The data originate from a study of T-cell reconstitution after alpha-beta-depleted transplantation in children. V and J are TRBV6-2 or TRBV6-3 and TRBJ2-3; D gene ambiguous. The sequence came from a human donor who donated a stem cell graft to a child with aplastic anemia. Source: PBMCs from the stem cell graft donor, taken from the stem cell graft. The CDR3 DNA reads as TGTGCCAGCAGTTACTCGGTCCTGAGCACAGATACGCAGTATTTT. Protein sequence: CASSYSVLSTDTQYF.